The rows below give T cell receptor beta chains drawn from one sample of a study of blood T cell repertoires in COVID-19. The protocol was immunoSEQ multiplex PCR, while the TCRdb copy is restricted to in-frame clones and leaves out a portion. Counted here are approximately 120,000 clones, around 83% occurring once; the ten biggest clones make up over 15%. The sample consisted of PBMCs or T cells enriched from blood (not recorded which). These receptors originate from a man between 25 and 39 years old who had recovered from COVID-19. The CDR3 runs from the conserved cysteine through the conserved F or W. D genes are given only for firm matches. Clone size appears in some rows only: once, few, many, or a class for an expanded clone.

V: TRBV5-1; D: -; J: TRBJ2-1; size: -; CDR3: CASSLVAASYNEQFF; DNA: TGCGCCAGCAGCTTGGTTGCGGCATCCTACAATGAGCAGTTCTTC
V: TRBV10-3; D: -; J: TRBJ2-5; size: few; CDR3: CAISDGGKGQETQYF; DNA: TGTGCCATCAGTGATGGGGGGAAGGGCCAAGAGACCCAGTACTTC
V: TRBV27; D: TRBD1; J: TRBJ1-5; size: few; CDR3: CASSLRGTGNNQPQHF; DNA: TGTGCCAGCAGTTTACGTGGGACAGGGAACAATCAGCCCCAGCATTTT
V: TRBV19; D: TRBD1; J: TRBJ2-3; size: -; CDR3: CASSTGGIGDTQYF; DNA: TGTGCCAGTAGTACAGGGGGAATAGGAGATACGCAGTATTTT
V: TRBV10-3; D: -; J: TRBJ1-1; size: -; CDR3: CAISEPTKGTEAFF; DNA: TGTGCCATCAGTGAGCCCACTAAGGGGACTGAAGCTTTCTTT
V: TRBV6-4; D: TRBD2; J: TRBJ2-3; size: -; CDR3: CASSDSSGGTDTQYF; DNA: TGTGCCAGCAGTGACTCGAGCGGGGGCACAGATACGCAGTATTTT
V: TRBV10-2; D: -; J: TRBJ1-1; size: -; CDR3: CASRGGTEAFF; DNA: TGCGCCAGCAGGGGGGGGACTGAAGCTTTCTTT
V: TRBV5-1; D: -; J: TRBJ1-1; size: -; CDR3: CASSLEWGGTEAFF; DNA: TGCGCCAGCAGCTTGGAATGGGGGGGTACTGAAGCTTTCTTT
V: TRBV5-1; D: -; J: TRBJ2-7; size: once; CDR3: CASSFGEAGEQYF; DNA: TGCGCCAGCAGCTTTGGGGAGGCAGGGGAGCAGTACTTC
V: TRBV30; D: TRBD2; J: TRBJ2-3; size: -; CDR3: CAWSSGTSGRQTQYF; DNA: TGTGCCTGGAGTTCCGGGACTAGCGGGAGACAGACGCAGTATTTT
V: TRBV6-5; D: -; J: TRBJ1-5; size: -; CDR3: CASSYGRGQPQHF; DNA: TGTGCCAGCAGTTACGGAAGGGGGCAGCCCCAGCATTTT
V: TRBV5-1; D: -; J: TRBJ1-1; size: -; CDR3: CASSLGGQLMNTEAFF; DNA: TGCGCCAGCAGCTTGGGAGGACAGCTCATGAACACTGAAGCTTTCTTT